This TCR beta chain stems from a study of blood T cell repertoires in COVID-19. V lost 1 base to trimming and J lost 4 bases, with 11 bases between them. Germline V gives CDR1 SGHRS, CDR2 YFSETQ. This CDR3 spans 15 amino acids. Original methodology: Estimates of nucleated cell counts were drawn from the amplification of reference gene primers. Data came from immunoSEQ multiplex PCR; TCRdb stores just in-frame clones and leaves some out. That table is the source of V, J and clone size, and D and trimming were worked out from the DNA. The sample holds about 21,000 clones, roughly 84% seen once. The TCR was taken from a man aged 35-49 years with acute or convalescent COVID-19. The sample consisted of peripheral blood. This chain uses TRBV5-1 with TRBJ1-4, with D possibly matching TRBD1 (6 bases). For the CDR3, the DNA is TGCGCCAGCAGCTTGACCGGACAGCTTAATGAAAAACTGTTTTTT. It yields the protein CASSLTGQLNEKLFF.